Sequencing of this T cell receptor beta chain was carried out in a study of blood T cell repertoires in COVID-19. The CDR3 is made up of 13 amino acids. The V and J ends lost 3 bases and 5 bases respectively, with 9 bases between them. Germline V gene data show CDR1 as SGHKS and CDR2 as YYEKEE (reference sequence). TCRdb keeps only in-frame clones here, not all; method: immunoSEQ multiplex PCR. The sample lists 200,000 to 250,000 clones, 70% to 90% occurring once. V gene TRBV5-5 combines with J gene TRBJ1-5; D ambiguous. The receptor was isolated from a man in his thirties or forties who had recovered from COVID-19. Sequenced: PBMCs or T cells enriched from blood (not recorded which). The CDR3 sequence is CASSWAGYQPQHF. CDR3 bases: TGTGCCAGCAGCTGGGCAGGCTATCAGCCCCAGCATTTT.